This is a list of T cell receptor beta chains from one sample in a study of brain T cells in children with intractable seizures. TCRdb keeps only in-frame clones here, not all; method: immunoSEQ multiplex PCR. This sample has approximately 110,000 clones, with 94% found just once. This specimen was peripheral blood, taken at surgery. The receptors stem from a boy in the first two years of life with hemimegalencephaly and intractable seizures. CDR3s include the opening cysteine and the closing phenylalanine or tryptophan. D genes are given only for firm matches. Size is omitted from some rows. Given values are once, few, many or a class for expanded clones.

D: NA; V: TRBV30; size: NA; J: TRBJ2-2; DNA: TGTGCCTGGAGTCCCCCGGGACTCCCGACCGGGGAGCTGTTTTTT; CDR3: CAWSPPGLPTGELFF
D: NA; V: TRBV30; size: NA; J: TRBJ1-2; DNA: TGTGCCTGGTCCTTCCGAAAACGGGGGTCCTATGGCTACACCTTC; CDR3: CAWSFRKRGSYGYTF
D: TRBD1; V: TRBV12-5; size: few; J: TRBJ1-1; DNA: TGTGCTAGTGGTTGGACAGGGGGCATGAACACTGAAGCTTTCTTT; CDR3: CASGWTGGMNTEAFF
D: NA; V: TRBV7-2; size: NA; J: TRBJ2-5; DNA: TGTGCCAGCAGCCCCCACTCCGGGACCGGGGGTACGGAGACCCAGTACTTC; CDR3: CASSPHSGTGGTETQYF
D: TRBD2; V: TRBV18; size: NA; J: TRBJ2-3; DNA: TGTGCCAGCTCACCACCGACCGGGAGGGCCGGGGATACGCAGTATTTT; CDR3: CASSPPTGRAGDTQYF
D: NA; V: TRBV5-1; size: once; J: TRBJ2-5; DNA: TGCGCCAGCAGCGCCCGGATCCAAGAGACCCAGTACTTC; CDR3: CASSARIQETQYF
D: TRBD2; V: TRBV9; size: NA; J: TRBJ2-3; DNA: TGTGCCAGCAGCTCCTCCCGATGGGCGGGAGCCAGCACAGATACGCAGTATTTT; CDR3: CASSSSRWAGASTDTQYF
D: NA; V: TRBV27; size: NA; J: TRBJ1-2; DNA: TGTGCCAGCAGTTTCCGGGGGGGCTATGGCTACACCTTC; CDR3: CASSFRGGYGYTF
D: TRBD2; V: TRBV27; size: few; J: TRBJ2-3; DNA: TGTGCCAGCAGTTTATGGACCAGCGGGATAGCGGATACGCAGTATTTT; CDR3: CASSLWTSGIADTQYF
D: NA; V: TRBV27; size: NA; J: TRBJ2-1; DNA: TGTGCCAGCAGTTTGGGGGCGCGGGTCGATGAGCAGTTCTTC; CDR3: CASSLGARVDEQFF
D: TRBD2; V: TRBV28; size: NA; J: TRBJ2-7; DNA: TGTGCCAGCAGTGTAGCGGGAGGGCCCGGCGAGCAGTACTTC; CDR3: CASSVAGGPGEQYF
D: NA; V: TRBV9; size: NA; J: TRBJ2-7; DNA: TGTGCCAGCAGCGTTAGCGCGTCCGAGGGTTACGAGCAGTACTTC; CDR3: CASSVSASEGYEQYF
D: TRBD1; V: TRBV7-4; size: NA; J: TRBJ2-3; DNA: TGTGCCAGCAGCCACAAGCCAGACAGGGTCCTAACCCCTAGCACAGATACGCAGTATTTT; CDR3: CASSHKPDRVLTPSTDTQYF
D: NA; V: TRBV5-5; size: NA; J: TRBJ1-1; DNA: TGTGCCAGCAGCTTCCTGGGCCTAAACACTGAAGCTTTCTTT; CDR3: CASSFLGLNTEAFF
D: NA; V: TRBV4-2; size: NA; J: TRBJ2-3; DNA: TGTGCCAGCAGCCATCCAGGGGGCACAGATACGCAGTATTTT; CDR3: CASSHPGGTDTQYF
D: NA; V: TRBV19; size: few; J: TRBJ1-3; DNA: TGTGCCAGTAGTATGGGGGGCTCTGGAAACACCATATATTTT; CDR3: CASSMGGSGNTIYF
D: NA; V: TRBV14; size: few; J: TRBJ1-1; DNA: TGTGCCAGCAGCCGTCGTTCGAACACTGAAGCTTTCTTT; CDR3: CASSRRSNTEAFF
D: NA; V: TRBV28; size: once; J: TRBJ2-7; DNA: TGTGCCAGCAAAGCGGGCGAGGGGCCCCTCTACGAGCAGTACTTC; CDR3: CASKAGEGPLYEQYF
D: TRBD1; V: TRBV5-5; size: NA; J: TRBJ1-2; DNA: TGTGCCAGCAGCACCTCTTACAGGGGCTACGGCTACACCTTC; CDR3: CASSTSYRGYGYTF
D: TRBD1; V: TRBV19; size: NA; J: TRBJ2-7; DNA: TGTGCCAGTAGTATGAGGAGACAGGGGGTTGGCGAGCAGTACTTC; CDR3: CASSMRRQGVGEQYF
D: NA; V: TRBV11-2; size: NA; J: TRBJ2-1; DNA: TGTGCCAGCAGCTTAAGCTTCTTCGAAAGGAATGAGCAGTTCTTC; CDR3: CASSLSFFERNEQFF
D: NA; V: TRBV27; size: NA; J: TRBJ2-1; DNA: TGTGCCAGCAGGGCGACAGCCTACAATGAGCAGTTCTTC; CDR3: CASRATAYNEQFF
D: TRBD2; V: TRBV6-5; size: NA; J: TRBJ2-3; DNA: TGTGCCAGCAGGAGACTAGCGACAAGCACAGATACGCAGTATTTT; CDR3: CASRRLATSTDTQYF
D: NA; V: TRBV6-1; size: NA; J: TRBJ2-7; DNA: TGTGCCAGCAGTGAAGACCAGAGGCGGGACTACGAGCAGTACTTC; CDR3: CASSEDQRRDYEQYF
D: NA; V: TRBV7-2; size: NA; J: TRBJ1-2; DNA: TGTGCCAGCAGCTTAGCCCACGGGGTGGGCTACACCTTC; CDR3: CASSLAHGVGYTF
D: NA; V: TRBV5-1; size: NA; J: TRBJ2-3; DNA: TGCGCCAGCAGCTTGGTTCCCACAGATACGCAGTATTTT; CDR3: CASSLVPTDTQYF
D: NA; V: TRBV20-1; size: few; J: TRBJ2-5; DNA: TGCAGTGCTGGATCTGCGGCGACCCAGTACTTC; CDR3: CSAGSAATQYF
D: NA; V: TRBV27; size: NA; J: TRBJ2-3; DNA: TGTGCCAGCAGGGGGAACAGGAACACAGATACGCAGTATTTT; CDR3: CASRGNRNTDTQYF
D: NA; V: TRBV19; size: NA; J: TRBJ1-1; DNA: TGTGCCAGTCTCGATGGGGCGGGGGCGGCCACTGAAGCTTTCTTT; CDR3: CASLDGAGAATEAFF
D: TRBD1; V: TRBV5-1; size: NA; J: TRBJ1-1; DNA: TGCGCCAGCAGCTTTGGACAGGGAATAATGATGAACACTGAAGCTTTCTTT; CDR3: CASSFGQGIMMNTEAFF
D: TRBD1; V: TRBV2; size: NA; J: TRBJ1-2; DNA: TGTGCCAGCAGTCTGTCGTTGACAGGGGAGAACTATGGCTACACCTTC; CDR3: CASSLSLTGENYGYTF
D: NA; V: TRBV7-9; size: NA; J: TRBJ1-2; DNA: TGTGCCAGCAGCCTCACATATGGCTACACCTTC; CDR3: CASSLTYGYTF
D: NA; V: TRBV19; size: NA; J: TRBJ1-1; DNA: TGTGCCAGTAGTATACCGGGACATAACACTGAAGCTTTCTTT; CDR3: CASSIPGHNTEAFF
D: NA; V: TRBV2; size: NA; J: TRBJ1-4; DNA: TGTGCCAGCATGGGTCGGGAAAAACTGTTTTTT; CDR3: CASMGREKLFF
D: TRBD2; V: TRBV6-4; size: NA; J: TRBJ2-1; DNA: TGTGCCAGCAGTGACTGGAGTAGCGGGGTCAATGAGCAGTTCTTC; CDR3: CASSDWSSGVNEQFF
D: NA; V: TRBV28; size: NA; J: TRBJ1-5; DNA: TGTGCCAGCATAGGGGGGTCCGGGGAGCCCCAGCATTTT; CDR3: CASIGGSGEPQHF
D: TRBD1; V: TRBV5-1; size: NA; J: TRBJ1-1; DNA: TGCGCCACCTCTGGACAGGGAAACACTGAAGCTTTCTTT; CDR3: CATSGQGNTEAFF
D: TRBD1; V: TRBV11-2; size: NA; J: TRBJ2-2; DNA: TGTGCCAGCAGCTCACTACTACAGGGGGCGTCCGGGGAGCTGTTTTTT; CDR3: CASSSLLQGASGELFF
D: TRBD1; V: TRBV12-3/TRBV12-4; size: NA; J: TRBJ1-1; DNA: TGTGCCAGCAGTTTGGGACAGGGGAAAGCTTTCTTT; CDR3: CASSLGQGKAFF
D: TRBD2; V: TRBV5-1; size: once; J: TRBJ2-4; DNA: TGCGCCAGCAGCCCCGGACTAGCGGGAGCCAAAAACATTCAGTACTTC; CDR3: CASSPGLAGAKNIQYF
D: NA; V: TRBV7-6; size: NA; J: TRBJ1-3; DNA: TGTGCCAGCAGCTTATATCCGTCGGGGGAGAGCTCTGGAAACACCATATATTTT; CDR3: CASSLYPSGESSGNTIYF